Listed here are 32 T cell receptor beta chains from one sample, sequenced in a study of blood T cell repertoires in COVID-19. Method: immunoSEQ multiplex PCR; TCRdb's copy keeps in-frame clones and lacks some. The table shows 150,000 to 200,000 clones, with over 85% occurring only once. Sequenced: peripheral blood. The receptors were sampled from a man aged 55 to 70 with active or convalescent COVID-19.

The genes are TRBV2 and TRBJ1-3, with 8 bases aligning to TRBD1. V trimming: 6 bases; J trimming: 4 bases; junction bases outside the gene matches: 2. The CDR3 is 13 residues long. Looked up from germline, CDR1 is SNHLY and CDR2 is FYNNEI. CDR3 sequence: CASSGDRGNTIYF. The CDR3 nucleotides are TGTGCCAGCAGCGGGGACAGGGGAAACACCATATATTTT. The full variable domain, rest sourced from reference TRBV2 and TRBJ1-3, is EPEVTQTPSHQVTQMGQEVILRCVPISNHLYFYWYRQILGQKVEFLVSFYNNEISEKSEIFDDQFSVERPDGSNFTLKIRSTKLEDSAMYFCASSGDRGNTIYFGEGSWLTVV.

This rearrangement joins TRBV5-1 to TRBJ2-1; the D gene is possibly TRBD2 (6 bases). V lost 4 bases and J lost 6, with 17 bases in between. The CDR3 is 15 residues long. Germline V gene lookup returns CDR1 SGHRS and CDR2 YFSETQ. DNA of the CDR3: TGCGCCAGCAGCATCACCGGGAGTACTCTCAATGAGCAGTTCTTC. Protein product: CASSITGSTLNEQFF.

The chain carries TRBV6-5 and TRBJ2-3; D is undetermined. The germline V gene encodes CDR1 MNHEY and CDR2 SVGAGI. The CDR3 loop spans 16 amino acids. The V gene lost 0 bases and the J gene lost 1 base, with 11 bases spanning the gap. The CDR3 nucleotides are TGTGCCAGCAGTTACTCGTATACTCCCGGCACAGATACGCAGTATTTT. Translation gives CASSYSYTPGTDTQYF.

This chain links TRBV12-3 or TRBV12-4 with TRBJ1-2; D is possibly TRBD1 (5 bases). This CDR3 has 13 amino acids. Trimming took off 6 bases at V and 3 bases at J, with 11 bases between the two ends. CDR3 nucleotides: TGTGCCAGCAGGCTCACGGGGGACTATGGCTACACCTTC. It encodes CASRLTGDYGYTF.

There are a few counts of this clone. The chain links TRBV19 to TRBJ1-5; D is ambiguous. V was cut by 3 bases and J by 3 bases, with 12 bases left in between. The CDR3 spans 15 residues. Germline V gives CDR1 LNHDA, CDR2 SQIVND (reference sequence). CDR3 in amino acids: CASSIEGLANQPQHF. The CDR3 DNA is TGTGCCAGTAGTATTGAGGGTTTGGCCAATCAGCCCCAGCATTTT.

The rearrangement links TRBV18 to TRBJ1-3; maybe TRBD1 (6 bases). Trimming cost V 5 bases and J 0 bases, with 11 bases left between them. Germline CDR1 KGHSH, CDR2 LQKENI. The CDR3 contains 15 residues. This CDR3 is CASSADSFSGNTIYF. The CDR3 nucleotides read TGTGCCAGCTCAGCGGACAGCTTCTCTGGAAACACCATATATTTT.

The chain links TRBV15 to TRBJ2-1, with 9 bases identical to TRBD2. The V segment lost 3 bases and the J segment 10 bases; nucleotides outside the gene matches: 10. CDR3 length: 15 residues. From germline, CDR1 is LNHNV and CDR2 YYDKDF (reference sequence). CDR3 coding DNA: TGTGCCACCAGCAGTTCGGGCGGGGGGGCACGGGAGCAGTTCTTC. Its translation: CATSSSGGGAREQFF. Variable domain in full (rest from reference TRBV15 and TRBJ2-1): DAMVIQNPRYQVTQFGKPVTLSCSQTLNHNVMYWYQQKSSQAPKLLFHYYDKDFNNEADTPDNFQSRRPNTSFCFLDIRSPGLGDTAMYLCATSSSGGGAREQFFGPGTRLTVL.

The CDR3: CASSPETGASRMNTEAFF. As DNA, the CDR3 is TGTGCCAGCTCACCAGAGACAGGGGCCTCACGTATGAACACTGAAGCTTTCTTT. This chain connects TRBV18 to TRBJ1-1; 8 positions match TRBD1. V trimming: 2 bases; J trimming: 0 bases; junction bases outside the gene matches: 11. This CDR3 contains 18 residues. Germline V gene lookup returns CDR1 KGHSH and CDR2 LQKENI.

The J gene is TRBJ2-7, the V gene TRBV5-1; D not certain. V was clipped by 5 bases and J by 2 bases, with 5 bases between them. This CDR3 comprises 11 residues. Germline V gene lookup returns CDR1 SGHRS and CDR2 YFSETQ. The CDR3 bases are TGCGCCAGCAGAGCTACCTACGAGCAGTACTTC. Translating gives CASRATYEQYF.

The rearrangement joins TRBV10-1 to TRBJ2-5; a possible D gene is TRBD2 (6 bases). The CDR3 extends over 14 amino acids. The V gene lost 3 bases and the J gene lost 5 bases, with 13 bases spanning the gap. Per the germline V gene, CDR1 is WNHNN and CDR2 is SYGVQD (reference sequence). The CDR3 DNA follows: TGCGCCAGCAGTGACGGAGCGGGCCCGGAGACCCAGTACTTC. It encodes CASSDGAGPETQYF.

The V call is TRBV27, the J call TRBJ2-1; D is uncertain. V was trimmed by 5 bases and J by 5 bases, leaving 10 bases between them. CDR1 is MNHEY, CDR2 SMNVEV, per germline (reference sequence). CDR3 length: 13 amino acids. The CDR3 nucleotides are TGTGCCAGCAGTCTCCGGTTGGACAATGAGCAGTTCTTC. This translates into CASSLRLDNEQFF.

This clone was observed a single time. The CDR3 here is CASSEDTLGGYSPLHF. The CDR3 region has the DNA TGTGCCAGCAGCGAGGACACCCTAGGGGGCTATTCACCCCTCCACTTT. The chain employs TRBV11-2 and TRBJ1-6, with 7 bases aligning to TRBD1. The CDR3 has 16 residues. The V gene end was trimmed by 5 bases and the J gene end by 8 bases; junction bases not matched to a gene: 12. Germline CDR1 is SGHAT and CDR2 is FQNNGV.

The chain employs TRBV7-6 and TRBJ1-1; D gene ambiguous. Germline CDR1 and CDR2: SGHVS and FNYEAQ. Trimming left V 0 bases short and J 5 bases short, with 13 bases between. The CDR3 loop spans 15 amino acids. As DNA, the CDR3 is TGTGCCAGCAGCTTAGCGGGAACCCCGGGGACTGAAGCTTTCTTT. This encodes CASSLAGTPGTEAFF.

The chain recombines TRBV27 with TRBJ1-6, with 7 bases aligning to TRBD1. Germline lookup yields CDR1 MNHEY and CDR2 SMNVEV (reference sequence). With 4 bases clipped from V and 6 bases from J, the junction kept 6 bases outside the gene matches. CDR3 length: 15 residues. As DNA, the CDR3 is TGTGCCAGCAGTTGGGGGACAGACCCTAATTCACCCCTCCACTTT. Translation gives CASSWGTDPNSPLHF.

CDR3: CASSLSSLGPLHF. The DNA for the CDR3 is TGTGCCAGCAGCTTGAGCTCACTAGGGCCCCTCCACTTT. The genes are TRBV5-5 and TRBJ1-6; D is ambiguous. This CDR3 region has 13 residues. In germline, CDR1 is SGHKS, CDR2 YYEKEE (reference sequence). The V gene lost 1 base and the J gene lost 13 bases, with 12 bases spanning the gap.

The chain combines TRBV3-1 (or the pseudogene TRBV3-2) with TRBJ2-7; D unresolved. The CDR3 covers 14 residues. From germline, CDR1 is LGHDT and CDR2 YNNKEL (reference sequence). The V end lost 1 base, the J end lost 2 bases, and 9 bases lay between the germline ends. The CDR3 bases are TGTGCCAGCAGCCAAGCCCACAGTCCCTACGAGCAGTACTTC. Protein sequence: CASSQAHSPYEQYF.

This clone was observed once. The V gene is TRBV9, the J gene TRBJ2-5, with a possible D match to TRBD2 (5 bases). The CDR3 contains 14 residues. Trimming pared 3 bases from V and 8 bases from J, leaving 17 bases between. The germline V gene has CDR1 SGDLS and CDR2 YYNGEE. Written as DNA, the CDR3 is TGTGCCAGCAGCGCGGGAAGACTGACAATCACCCAGTACTTC. Translated: CASSAGRLTITQYF.

V usage is TRBV7-9 and J usage is TRBJ2-7, with 7 positions matching TRBD1. Germline CDR1 is SEHNR and CDR2 is FQNEAQ (reference sequence). The CDR3 has 15 residues. With 4 bases clipped from V and 0 bases from J, the junction kept 6 bases outside the gene matches. The CDR3 DNA sequence: TGTGCCAGCAGCTCTCCACAGGGGAGCTCCTACGAGCAGTACTTC. It encodes CASSSPQGSSYEQYF.

The chain links TRBV12-5 to TRBJ1-6; TRBD1 matches at 7 bases. Germline V gene data show CDR1 as LGHNT and CDR2 as FRNRAP. Germline trimming cut 5 bases from V and 7 bases from J; bases unmatched to any gene: 5. The CDR3 length is 14 residues. CDR3 region: CASGPTGKNSPLHF. CDR3 sequence (DNA): TGTGCTAGTGGTCCGACAGGGAAGAATTCACCCCTCCACTTT.

The J gene is TRBJ1-3, the V gene TRBV7-6; 7 nucleotides match TRBD1. The length of the CDR3 is 15 residues. V shed 6 bases, J shed 2 bases, and the junction held 7 bases outside the gene matches. Germline V CDR1 and CDR2: SGHVS, FNYEAQ. The CDR3 loop reads CASRSQGEPGNTIYF. CDR3 nucleotide sequence: TGTGCCAGCAGAAGTCAGGGGGAGCCTGGAAACACCATATATTTT.

The chain links TRBV28 to TRBJ1-1; the D is unclear. Germline V lookup: CDR1 MDHEN, CDR2 SYDVKM. Trimming removed 6 bases at V and 11 bases at J, with 22 bases between. The CDR3 loop spans 14 amino acids. The CDR3 protein is CASSSHSLLIGAFF. The CDR3 DNA reads TGTGCCAGCAGCTCTCATAGCCTACTTATCGGGGCTTTCTTT.

The J gene is TRBJ2-7, the V gene TRBV19; TRBD1 matches 12 bases. Germline loops: CDR1 LNHDA, CDR2 SQIVND (reference sequence). V lost 4 bases and J lost 5; bases outside the gene matches: 6. The CDR3 is 15 amino acids. CDR3 region: CASSTLGQGANEQYF. In DNA, the CDR3 is TGTGCCAGTAGTACTCTGGGACAGGGGGCCAACGAGCAGTACTTC.

This chain connects TRBV7-6 to TRBJ1-2; 8 bases line up with TRBD1. This CDR3 region has 13 residues. The V gene end was trimmed by 4 bases and the J gene end by 4 bases; junction bases not matched to a gene: 2. From germline, CDR1 is SGHVS and CDR2 FNYEAQ. The DNA for the CDR3 is TGTGCCAGCAGCTCAACAGGGGGCTATGGCTACACCTTC. Amino acid sequence: CASSSTGGYGYTF.

The chain recombines TRBV12-3 or TRBV12-4 with TRBJ1-6; 7 nucleotides match TRBD1. The CDR3 is 13 amino acids. The V and J ends lost 10 bases and 7 bases, in that order; junction bases with no gene match: 7. The CDR3 coding sequence is TGTGCCACTACGACAGGGATCAATTCACCCCTCCACTTT. Translation: CATTTGINSPLHF.

This chain uses TRBV15 with TRBJ2-5; D is possibly TRBD2 (6 bases). Germline V gene sequence: CDR1 LNHNV, CDR2 YYDKDF (reference sequence). The CDR3 consists of 15 residues. Trimming removed 1 base at V and 1 base at J, with 10 bases between. This CDR3 reads CATSRGAGFQETQYF. Written as DNA, the CDR3 is TGTGCCACCAGCAGAGGGGCGGGATTCCAAGAGACCCAGTACTTC.

This rearrangement joins TRBV7-2 to TRBJ2-5; a weak D match, TRBD2 (5 bases). Germline V gene lookup returns CDR1 SGHTA and CDR2 FQGNSA. There are 14 residues in the CDR3. With 2 bases removed from V and 4 bases from J, the gap between germline ends came to 11 bases. The CDR3 loop is CASSLRLAGETQYF. The CDR3 nucleotides are TGTGCCAGCAGCTTAAGGCTAGCAGGAGAGACCCAGTACTTC.

The V call is TRBV7-9, the J call TRBJ1-4; D gene uncertain. From germline, CDR1 is SEHNR and CDR2 FQNEAQ (reference sequence). The CDR3 consists of 15 residues. Trimming took 5 bases from V and 7 from J, leaving 17 bases between them. DNA for the CDR3: TGTGCCAGCAGCCCTAGTCTTGGAGGTAGTGAAAAACTGTTTTTT. Amino acids: CASSPSLGGSEKLFF.

The chain recombines TRBV7-2 with TRBJ2-5; 10 bases are a match to TRBD2. V lost 4 bases, J lost 2 bases, and 7 bases stayed unmatched. The CDR3 loop spans 16 amino acids. CDR1 and CDR2 (germline): SGHTA, FQGNSA. The CDR3 nucleotides read TGTGCCAGCAGCTCCCTCGGACTAGCGGAACAAGAGACCCAGTACTTC. Translation: CASSSLGLAEQETQYF.

This clone has just one count. This chain joins TRBV28 and TRBJ2-1; 12 positions match TRBD2. The CDR3 runs to 15 residues. Germline V lookup: CDR1 MDHEN, CDR2 SYDVKM. V lost 6 bases to trimming and J lost 5 bases; unmatched junction nucleotides: 5. Here the CDR3 DNA reads TGTGCCAGCAGCCCCGGACTAGCGGGAAACAATGAGCAGTTCTTC. Its translation: CASSPGLAGNNEQFF.

This sequence joins TRBV10-1 and TRBJ1-1; D remains unclear. This CDR3 is 11 amino acids long. Germline values: CDR1 WNHNN, CDR2 SYGVQD (reference sequence). The germline V and J ends were trimmed by 4 bases and 8 bases, with 8 bases remaining between them. The CDR3 reads CASSGRGEAFF. The CDR3 DNA follows: TGCGCCAGCAGTGGTCGGGGAGAAGCTTTCTTT.

The CDR3 reads CASSFSLAGVYYEQYF. In nucleotides, the CDR3 is TGTGCCAGCAGCTTCTCACTAGCGGGAGTATACTACGAGCAGTACTTC. The chain combines TRBV11-2 with TRBJ2-7; 11 bases fit TRBD2. V trimming: 3 bases; J trimming: 3 bases; junction bases outside the gene matches: 7. The CDR3 contains 16 residues. Germline CDR1 and CDR2: SGHAT and FQNNGV. Drawing the rest from reference TRBV11-2 and TRBJ2-7, the complete variable domain is EAGVAQSPRYKIIEKRQSVAFWCNPISGHATLYWYQQILGQGPKLLIQFQNNGVVDDSQLPKDRFSAERLKGVDSTLKIQPAKLEDSAVYLCASSFSLAGVYYEQYFGPGTRLTVT.

The chain uses TRBV10-3 and TRBJ2-1, with 8 bases aligning to TRBD2. V was clipped by 3 bases and J by 7 bases; unmatched bases: 8. The germline gives CDR1 ENHRY, CDR2 SYGVKD. The CDR3 covers 15 residues. The CDR3 DNA sequence: TGTGCCATCAGTGATTCCGGGAGGGCGGGTAATGAGCAGTTCTTC. This translates into CAISDSGRAGNEQFF.